This T cell receptor beta chain was sequenced for a study of human T cells and chemical hapten exposure. Study details: For the roughly 25-week duration of the study, patients were given weekly doses of diphenylcyclopropenone on the scalp. Study-wide results and limits: The formation of large CDR3 similarity clusters by expanded TCRs significantly exceeded that of controls.

CDR3 size: 13 residues. V was clipped by 4 bases and J by 4 bases; unmatched bases: 3. CDR1 and CDR2 from the germline V gene are SGDLS and YYNGEE. Unique molecular identifiers were linked by the library to individual cDNA molecules. In TCRdb, the RACE reads were re-called with MiXCR into one record per CDR3 protein. The sample consists of a few hundred thousand distinct CDR3 sequences, 4.8% of them appearing once. As for time point: patch test 1, 2 weeks after DPC sensitization. The treatment denotes: therapeutic diphenylcyclopropenone sensitization with weekly scalp DPC. Those who donated were patients with alopecia, 18 to 70 years of age, and suitable for DPC. Turning to this clonotype: Antigen unknown.

The receptor comes from a woman aged 50 to 60 with alopecia areata. Some clones in this sample may be carry-over from other donors' samples. The rearrangement links TRBV9 to TRBJ1-1, with 8 bases that match TRBD1. Sequenced material: whole blood, taken in connection with sensitization to the hapten diphenylcyclopropenone (DPC). CDR3 sequence (DNA): TGTGCCAGCAGCTCCGACAGGGGCACTGAAGCTTTCTTT. Amino acids: CASSSDRGTEAFF.